This passage covers 23 T cell receptor beta chains from one sample sequenced in a study of T cell responses to AZD1222 COVID-19 vaccine listed by TCRdb under 2021. Library creation used the immunoSEQ multiplex PCR assay. TCRdb's version of the immuneACCESS table is confined to in-frame rearrangements and falls short of the full clone set. An unresolved V gene accounts for under half of the shortfall where checked; the remainder is of unknown origin. Across this sample there are tens of thousands of clones, with roughly 88% seen only once. The top ten clones comprise approximately 5% of the sample. The sample's time point label, decoded: baseline before first vaccination. The treatment or condition label, read with the paper, signifies: meningococcal conjugate vaccine given as trial control. This specimen was peripheral blood, taken on day 0 of MenACWY control vaccination. Every receptor here comes from an adult in good health.

The rearrangement uses TRBV11-3 and TRBJ2-6; TRBD1 aligns across 7 bases. The germline V gene has CDR1 SGHNT and CDR2 YENEEA. This CDR3 is 16 amino acids long. The junction had 6 bases not matched to a gene; V was cut back by 4 bases and J by 3 bases. In nucleotides, the CDR3 is TGTGCCAGCAGCTCGACAGGGAATGGTGGGGCCAACGTCCTGACTTTC. This encodes CASSSTGNGGANVLTF.

This sequence joins TRBV2 and TRBJ1-6; D possibly corresponds to TRBD1 (6 bases). The CDR3 has 13 amino acids. Germline V gives CDR1 SNHLY, CDR2 FYNNEI. CDR3 DNA: TGTATCCGTAGAGCCCAGGGGAATTCACCCCTCCACTTT. It yields the protein CIRRAQGNSPLHF.

V usage is TRBV5-1 and J usage is TRBJ2-7; TRBD1 aligns across 10 bases. The junction had 7 bases not matched to a gene; V was cut back by 3 bases and J by 4 bases. The germline V gene encodes CDR1 SGHRS and CDR2 YFSETQ. CDR3 length: 15 amino acids. The CDR3 reads CASSSQGTGVYEQYF. Written as DNA, the CDR3 is TGCGCCAGCAGCTCTCAGGGGACAGGGGTTTACGAGCAGTACTTC.

Only one count was recorded for this clone. This sequence joins TRBV6-5 and TRBJ1-2, with 7 bases identical to TRBD1. Germline trimming cut 7 bases from V and 8 bases from J; bases unmatched to any gene: 10. The CDR3 spans 13 residues. Germline V gene sequence: CDR1 MNHEY, CDR2 SVGAGI. CDR3 sequence: CASTLEGASGYTF. CDR3 sequence (DNA): TGTGCCAGCACCTTAGAGGGGGCAAGCGGCTACACCTTC.

This chain joins TRBV3-1 (or the pseudogene TRBV3-2) and TRBJ2-7; TRBD1 agrees at 7 bases. CDR1 LGHDT and CDR2 YNNKEL come from the germline V gene (reference sequence). The CDR3 loop spans 13 amino acids. V shed 5 bases, J shed 2 bases, and the junction held 3 bases outside the gene matches. CDR3 DNA: TGTGCCAGCAGCAGACAGGGCACCTACGAGCAGTACTTC. Translation gives CASSRQGTYEQYF.

This clone was seen a handful of times. The chain uses TRBV7-9 and TRBJ1-3; tentatively, D is TRBD1 (6 bases). The CDR3 sequence is 17 residues long. The ends were cut back, 5 bases at V and 5 bases at J, with 22 bases in the middle. Germline lookup yields CDR1 SEHNR and CDR2 FQNEAQ (reference sequence). The CDR3 loop is CASSPPLLSQGRNTIYF. The CDR3 bases are TGTGCCAGCAGCCCCCCCCTCCTTTCCCAGGGGAGAAACACCATATATTTT.

The chain joins TRBV28 to TRBJ2-6, with D hard to call. Trimming pared 3 bases from V and 0 bases from J, leaving 9 bases between. This CDR3 comprises 16 residues. The germline CDR1 and CDR2 sequences are MDHEN and SYDVKM. DNA for the CDR3: TGTGCCAGCAGTTTTCGCCTTGGCTCTGGGGCCAACGTCCTGACTTTC. This sequence encodes CASSFRLGSGANVLTF.

The genes are TRBV4-2 and TRBJ2-2; D perhaps matches TRBD1 (5 bases). V was pared by 0 bases and J by 6 bases, with 14 bases between. Germline CDR1 and CDR2: LGHNA and YNFKEQ. The CDR3 is 16 residues long. The CDR3 nucleotides are TGTGCCAGCAGCCAAGATATAACAGGCCGACCCGGGGAGCTGTTTTTT. This translates into CASSQDITGRPGELFF.

The rearrangement links TRBV10-2 to TRBJ1-1; D is unclear. Germline CDR1 and CDR2: WSHSY and SAAADI. V was pared by 11 bases and J by 6 bases, with 10 bases between. CDR3 size: 10 residues. CDR3 coding DNA: TGCGCCGGTATAATCCCTGAAGCTTTCTTT. Encoded protein: CAGIIPEAFF.

V is TRBV6-5 and J is TRBJ2-1; TRBD1 might be the D (5 bases). Trimming shortened V by 6 bases and J by 7 bases, and 13 bases separated the two germline ends. The CDR3 has 13 amino acids. Germline V CDR1 and CDR2: MNHEY, SVGAGI. The CDR3: CASSSIRGNEQFF. The CDR3 DNA sequence: TGTGCCAGCAGCTCAATAAGGGGTAATGAGCAGTTCTTC.

This clone came up once. The rearrangement joins TRBV7-8 to TRBJ1-5; weak D call: TRBD1 (5 bases). The CDR3 is 15 amino acids. Trimming stripped 1 base from V and 5 bases from J, with 12 bases between. The germline CDR1 and CDR2 sequences are SGHVS and FQNEAQ. The CDR3 region is CASSLGEPGDQPQHF. The CDR3 nucleotides read TGTGCCAGCAGCTTAGGGGAACCGGGGGATCAGCCCCAGCATTTT.

The genes are TRBV7-6 and TRBJ2-5, with a tentative D call TRBD1 (7 bases). Germline-derived CDR1 and CDR2 are SGHVS and FNYEAQ. The CDR3 runs 18 residues. V shed 4 bases and J shed 5 bases, with 26 bases lying between them. The CDR3 DNA follows: TGTGCCAGCAGCTACCTACGGGGGTTAAGGGGGCGCGGGGAGACCCAGTACTTC. This sequence encodes CASSYLRGLRGRGETQYF.

This clone turned up a few times. This chain connects TRBV27 to TRBJ2-7, with 8 bases fitting TRBD2. Germline V gives CDR1 MNHEY, CDR2 SMNVEV (reference sequence). After removal of 0 bases from V and 3 bases from J, the junction contained 4 bases not matched to a gene. The CDR3 spans 15 residues. CDR3 region: CASSLSGGAIYEQYF. CDR3 DNA: TGTGCCAGCAGTTTATCCGGGGGGGCGATCTACGAGCAGTACTTC.

J is TRBJ1-5 and V is TRBV6-6; D is possibly TRBD1 (5 bases). CDR3 length: 15 residues. With 2 bases removed from V and 7 bases from J, the gap between germline ends came to 15 bases. Germline V gives CDR1 MNHNY, CDR2 SVGAGI (reference sequence). CDR3: CASSYVQGPYQPQHF. The CDR3 nucleotides are TGTGCCAGCAGTTACGTCCAGGGCCCATACCAGCCCCAGCATTTT.

The chain couples TRBV14 to TRBJ1-2; no reliable D call. The CDR3 has 14 amino acids. The V gene's germline CDR1 is SGHDN and CDR2 FVKESK. V was pared by 1 base and J by 4 bases, with 10 bases between. The chain's CDR3 is CASSQVPGGYGYTF. For the CDR3, the DNA is TGTGCCAGCAGCCAAGTCCCGGGTGGCTATGGCTACACCTTC.

The chain has TRBV3-1 (or the pseudogene TRBV3-2) and TRBJ1-2; D is uncertain. There are 14 residues in the CDR3. Germline CDR1 LGHDT, CDR2 YNNKEL (reference sequence). Deletions cut 2 bases from V and 4 bases from J, with 11 bases between. In DNA, the CDR3 is TGTGCCAGCAGCCAAAATGGGCCATCCTATGGCTACACCTTC. This sequence encodes CASSQNGPSYGYTF.

The CDR3 protein is CASSFRSINSPLHF. The CDR3 DNA is TGTGCCAGCAGTTTTCGCAGTATTAATTCACCCCTCCACTTT. V gene TRBV28 combines with J gene TRBJ1-6; D gene uncertain. The CDR3 is 14 residues long. Germline CDR1 and CDR2: MDHEN and SYDVKM. The V gene lost 3 bases and the J gene lost 6 bases, with 9 bases spanning the gap.

The rearrangement uses TRBV25-1 and TRBJ2-5; no clear D. V was cut by 4 bases and J by 3 bases, with 12 bases left in between. The CDR3 is made up of 14 amino acids. Germline assignment: CDR1 MGHDK and CDR2 SYGVNS. In nucleotides, the CDR3 is TGTGCCAGCAGTGCCCCCCCCGCGGAAGAGACCCAGTACTTC. The encoded protein is CASSAPPAEETQYF.

Only one count was recorded for this clone. The gene calls are TRBV27 and TRBJ2-5, with D perhaps matching TRBD1 (5 bases). Germline values: CDR1 MNHEY, CDR2 SMNVEV (reference sequence). This CDR3 region has 12 residues. Trimming left V 6 bases short and J 5 bases short, with 10 bases between. This chain's CDR3 is CASRGRAETQYF. The CDR3, as DNA: TGTGCCAGCAGAGGCAGGGCGGAGACCCAGTACTTC.

The rearrangement joins TRBV6-5 to TRBJ2-5; 10 nucleotides align to TRBD1. With V trimmed by 4 bases and J by 13 bases, 12 bases remained unmatched. The CDR3 is 14 amino acids. CDR1 is MNHEY and CDR2 is SVGAGI in the germline V gene. DNA of the CDR3: TGTGCCAGCAGTTCGGGTGGACAGGGGGACCGGTCGTACTTC. Translated: CASSSGGQGDRSYF.

V and J are TRBV6-5 and TRBJ2-3; TRBD1 is a possible D gene (6 bases). The CDR3 runs 14 residues. Trimming cost V 7 bases and J 1 base, with 12 bases left between them. Per the germline V gene, CDR1 is MNHEY and CDR2 is SVGAGI. Written as DNA, the CDR3 is TGTGCCAGCATCAAAAACAGGGGCACAGATACGCAGTATTTT. It is translated as CASIKNRGTDTQYF.

J is TRBJ1-2 and V is TRBV5-1; maybe TRBD1 (5 bases). The germline V and J ends were trimmed by 4 bases and 3 bases, with 10 bases remaining between them. The CDR3 has 13 residues. Germline CDR1 is SGHRS and CDR2 is YFSETQ. CDR3 DNA sequence: TGCGCCAGCAGCGGGGGGACGGACTATGGCTACACCTTC. It codes for CASSGGTDYGYTF. Using reference TRBV5-1 and TRBJ1-2 for the parts outside the CDR3, the full variable domain is KAGVTQTPRYLIKTRGQQVTLSCSPISGHRSVSWYQQTPGQGLQFLFEYFSETQRNKGNFPGRFSGRQFSNSRSEMNVSTLELGDSALYLCASSGGTDYGYTFGSGTRLTVV.

This clone turned up a few times. This chain links TRBV6-2 or TRBV6-3 with TRBJ2-7; 12 bases map to TRBD2. This CDR3 spans 15 amino acids. V lost 5 bases, J lost 6 bases, and 8 bases stayed unmatched. CDR1 is MNHEY, CDR2 SVGEGT, per germline. The CDR3 here is CASSERTSGIAEQYF. The CDR3 bases are TGTGCCAGCAGTGAGCGGACTAGCGGGATTGCCGAGCAGTACTTC.